Each of the 20 T cell receptor beta chains below was sequenced from the same sample in a study of T cell repertoires in cytomegalovirus infection. These receptors have no known antigen. Using its own MiXCR run on the reads, TCRdb lists one record per CDR3 protein. The data contain more than 250,000 distinct CDR3 sequences, roughly 25% of them singletons. Material: cultured PBMCs, obtained from culture after CMV antigen stimulation. These receptors came from a human donor in good health (CMV status not recorded). Some clones in this sample may be carry-over from other donors' samples.

The V call is TRBV19, the J call TRBJ2-7; the D is unclear. The CDR3 runs 15 residues. V lost 3 bases to trimming and J lost 6 bases, with 18 bases between them. CDR1 and CDR2 (germline): LNHDA, SQIVND (reference sequence). CDR3 sequence: CASSIELGGSGEQYV. CDR3 nucleotide sequence: TGTGCCAGTAGTATCGAATTAGGCGGTTCTGGCGAGCAGTACGTC.

V and J are TRBV6-2 or TRBV6-3 and TRBJ2-5, with 8 bases identical to TRBD2. V was pared by 2 bases and J by 4 bases, with 18 bases of the junction left unmatched. The CDR3 has 19 amino acids. Germline V gene sequence: CDR1 MNHEY, CDR2 SVGEGT. CDR3 sequence (DNA): TGTGCCAGCAGTTACCCTACTCGGACTAGCCCTGGGGGTCGAGAGACCCAGTACTTC. Encoded protein: CASSYPTRTSPGGRETQYF.

The chain has TRBV6-5 and TRBJ1-2; no definite D call. The CDR3 is 14 residues long. Germline V CDR1 and CDR2: MNHEY, SVGAGI. Trimming pared 4 bases from V and 4 bases from J, leaving 13 bases between. The CDR3 DNA follows: TGTGCCAGCAGTTTCTCGAACCTTGGCTATGGCTACACCTTC. Protein sequence: CASSFSNLGYGYTF.

This clonotype was observed a few times. The rearrangement uses TRBV7-8 and TRBJ2-7; 15 bases match TRBD2. The germline V gene encodes CDR1 SGHVS and CDR2 FQNEAQ. The CDR3 spans 17 residues. Unmatched junction bases numbered 5, after V lost 1 base and J lost 4 bases. CDR3 residues: CASSLGRTSGRDYEQYF. The CDR3 DNA is TGTGCCAGCAGCTTAGGGCGGACTAGCGGGAGGGATTACGAGCAGTACTTC.

The J gene is TRBJ2-7, the V gene TRBV7-9; TRBD1 agrees at 10 bases. V lost 0 bases and J lost 5; bases outside the gene matches: 4. The CDR3 is made up of 15 amino acids. CDR1 is SEHNR, CDR2 FQNEAQ, per germline (reference sequence). The CDR3 region is CASSLALGQGDEQYF. DNA for the CDR3: TGTGCCAGCAGCTTAGCGCTAGGACAGGGGGACGAGCAGTACTTC.

This chain uses TRBV29-1 with TRBJ1-2; 7 nucleotides line up with TRBD1. The germline gives CDR1 SQVTM, CDR2 ANQGSEA. Trimming removed 6 bases from V and 4 bases from J; junction bases left unmatched: 5. The CDR3 spans 12 residues. The DNA of the CDR3 is TGCAGCGTGGGCTCAGGGGGCTATGGCTACACCTTC. It yields the protein CSVGSGGYGYTF.

This clonotype was seen only a few times. The V gene is TRBV11-2, the J gene TRBJ2-3, with unresolved D. The CDR3 runs to 16 residues. CDR1 SGHAT and CDR2 FQNNGV come from the germline V gene. Deletions cut 2 bases from V and 4 bases from J, with 16 bases between. The CDR3 loop reads CASSLLSSTLADTQYF. CDR3 coding DNA: TGTGCCAGCAGCTTATTGTCCTCGACTCTGGCAGATACGCAGTATTTT.

V usage is TRBV20-1 and J usage is TRBJ2-1, with D hard to call. Per germline, CDR1 DFQATT and CDR2 SNEGSKA (reference sequence). Trimming shortened V by 2 bases and J by 8 bases, and 7 bases separated the two germline ends. The CDR3 is 11 residues long. Here the CDR3 DNA reads TGCAGTGCTAGACAGCACTATGAGCAGTTCTTC. This encodes CSARQHYEQFF.

This chain joins TRBV28 and TRBJ2-6, with D perhaps matching TRBD2 (5 bases). Germline CDR1 is MDHEN and CDR2 is SYDVKM. V lost 2 bases and J 3 bases, leaving 8 bases between the germline ends. The length of the CDR3 is 15 residues. CDR3 sequence reads: CASSLHRGGANVLTF. CDR3 sequence (DNA): TGTGCCAGCAGTTTACACCGGGGTGGGGCCAACGTCCTGACTTTC. Filled out from reference TRBV28 and TRBJ2-6, the complete variable domain reads DVKVTQSSRYLVKRTGEKVFLECVQDMDHENMFWYRQDPGLGLRLIYFSYDVKMKEKGDIPEGYSVSREKKERFSLILESASTNQTSMYLCASSLHRGGANVLTFGAGSRLTVL.

The V and J genes are TRBV7-6 and TRBJ2-7, with 10 bases identical to TRBD2. CDR3 size: 15 residues. CDR1 and CDR2 from the germline V gene are SGHVS and FNYEAQ. J was trimmed by 6 bases and V by 1 base; bases with no gene match: 6. In DNA form, the CDR3 reads TGTGCCAGCAGCTTAGATCCTAGCGGGAGCCGCGAGCAGTACTTC. This encodes CASSLDPSGSREQYF.

In this sample, this clonotype turned up once. The chain uses TRBV6-6 and TRBJ2-6, with D perhaps TRBD1 (6 bases). Trimming cost V 6 bases and J 0 bases, with 12 bases left between them. CDR1 and CDR2 from the germline V gene are MNHNY and SVGAGI (reference sequence). This CDR3 spans 16 amino acids. The CDR3 DNA reads as TGTGCCAGCAGACGACGGGACAACTCTGGGGCCAACGTCCTGACTTTC. Residues: CASRRRDNSGANVLTF.

V and J are TRBV29-1 and TRBJ2-1; TRBD1 matches at 8 bases. Trimming at V came to 3 bases and at J to 10 bases, leaving 11 bases not matched to a gene. This CDR3 is 14 amino acids long. Germline V gene sequence: CDR1 SQVTM, CDR2 ANQGSEA. CDR3 DNA sequence: TGCAGCGTTGATGACGGACAGGGTCTTCCCGAGCAGTTCTTC. Protein: CSVDDGQGLPEQFF.

This sequence joins TRBV12-3 or TRBV12-4 and TRBJ1-1, with D hard to call. Trimming took off 6 bases at V and 4 bases at J, with 12 bases between the two ends. The CDR3 is 13 residues long. The CDR3 reads CASSTWFFTEAFF. The DNA for the CDR3 is TGTGCCAGCAGCACATGGTTCTTCACTGAAGCTTTCTTT.

The rearrangement links TRBV11-3 to TRBJ2-1; no clear D gene. V dropped 0 bases and J dropped 10 bases, with 4 bases sitting between them. Germline CDR1 SGHNT, CDR2 YENEEA. CDR3 size: 11 residues. The CDR3 coding sequence is TGTGCCAGCAGCTTAGAGGGGGAGCAGTTCTTC. This encodes CASSLEGEQFF.

The chain is built from TRBV19 and TRBJ2-5; D not resolved. The CDR3 totals 14 residues. Per the germline V gene, CDR1 is LNHDA and CDR2 is SQIVND (reference sequence). V was cut by 1 base and J by 1 base, with 7 bases left in between. CDR3 loop: CASSIAPLQETQYF. The CDR3 nucleotides are TGTGCCAGTAGTATAGCGCCTCTCCAAGAGACCCAGTACTTC.

This clonotype was counted only a few times. This chain uses TRBV6-2 or TRBV6-3 with TRBJ1-4, with 7 bases matching TRBD1. This CDR3 spans 13 amino acids. Germline V gene data show CDR1 as MNHEY and CDR2 as SVGEGT. Trimming cost V 6 bases and J 6 bases; bases outside gene matches: 4. The CDR3 nucleotides are TGTGCCAGCAGAACCGGGACAGATGAAAAACTGTTTTTT. This gives the protein CASRTGTDEKLFF.

Comment on this clonotype: One end of the junction does not line up with germline, which may come from a read error. J is TRBJ1-5 and V is TRBV7-9, with D hard to call. Germline assignment: CDR1 SEHNR and CDR2 FQNEAQ (reference sequence). The CDR3 totals 16 residues. The CDR3 spells CASSLFGVMGNQPQHF. DNA of the CDR3: TGTGCCAGCAGCTTATTTGGGGTAATGGGCAATCAGCCCCAGCACTTT.

This clonotype was counted many times. The V gene is TRBV7-2, the J gene TRBJ2-1, with 8 bases lining up with TRBD2. There are 15 residues in the CDR3. In germline, CDR1 is SGHTA, CDR2 FQGNSA. V was pared by 3 bases and J by 7 bases, with 8 bases of the junction left unmatched. This chain's CDR3 is CASSFLAGTRNEQFF. The DNA for the CDR3 is TGTGCCAGCAGCTTTTTAGCGGGAACTAGGAATGAGCAGTTCTTC.

The chain links TRBV5-4 to TRBJ2-1, with 14 bases fitting TRBD2. Germline loops: CDR1 SGHNT, CDR2 YYREEE (reference sequence). The CDR3 runs 16 residues. V was clipped by 0 bases and J by 6 bases; unmatched bases: 2. This CDR3 reads CASSLGLAGGFNEQFF. The CDR3 DNA is TGTGCCAGCAGCTTGGGACTAGCGGGAGGGTTCAATGAGCAGTTCTTC.

This clonotype occurred many times. CDR3 nucleotides: TGTGCCTGGGGCCTACGAGGGAATTCACCCCTCCACTTT. The encoded protein is CAWGLRGNSPLHF. The V call is TRBV30, the J call TRBJ1-6, with no clear D. The ends were cut back, 5 bases at V and 7 bases at J, with 12 bases in the middle. This CDR3 is 13 amino acids long. The germline V gene encodes CDR1 GTSNPN and CDR2 SVGIG (reference sequence).